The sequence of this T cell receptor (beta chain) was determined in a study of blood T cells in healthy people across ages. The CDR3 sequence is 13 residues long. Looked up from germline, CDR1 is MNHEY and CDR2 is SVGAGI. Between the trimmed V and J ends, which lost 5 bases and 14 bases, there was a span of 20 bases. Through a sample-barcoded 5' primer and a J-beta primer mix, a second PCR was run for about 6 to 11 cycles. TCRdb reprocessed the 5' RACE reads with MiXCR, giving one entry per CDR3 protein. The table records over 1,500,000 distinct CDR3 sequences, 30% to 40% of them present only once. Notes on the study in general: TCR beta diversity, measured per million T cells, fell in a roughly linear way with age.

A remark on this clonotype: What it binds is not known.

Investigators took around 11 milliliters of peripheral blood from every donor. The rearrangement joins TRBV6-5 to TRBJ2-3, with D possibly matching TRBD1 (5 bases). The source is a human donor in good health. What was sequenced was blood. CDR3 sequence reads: CASSHYSQQAPYF. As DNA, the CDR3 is TGTGCCAGCAGTCACTACAGCCAACAGGCTCCGTATTTT.